The present T cell receptor (beta chain) was sequenced within a study of cytomegalovirus exposure and HLA in healthy donors. General study findings and limits: TCR beta chain V- and J-gene trimming was linked, in a later analysis, to a missense variant in DCLRE1C.

Germline CDR1 and CDR2: SQVTM and ANQGSEA. This CDR3 is 13 amino acids long. Trimming pared 6 bases from V and 3 bases from J, leaving 14 bases between. Researchers ran the PCR with 60 Vbeta and 13 Jbeta primers. Data came from immunoSEQ multiplex PCR; TCRdb stores just in-frame clones and leaves some out. The sample records roughly 120,000 clones, about 76% being singletons. The sample holds a few counts of this clone. What it binds is unknown. This chain connects TRBV29-1 to TRBJ1-1; tentative D call: TRBD1 (5 bases). Sequenced input: PBMCs. This receptor was identified in a man in his fifties or sixties in good health and CMV-seropositive. The CDR3 DNA reads as TGCAGCGTCCAGGGTGTCCGGGACACTGAAGCTTTCTTT. Protein sequence: CSVQGVRDTEAFF.